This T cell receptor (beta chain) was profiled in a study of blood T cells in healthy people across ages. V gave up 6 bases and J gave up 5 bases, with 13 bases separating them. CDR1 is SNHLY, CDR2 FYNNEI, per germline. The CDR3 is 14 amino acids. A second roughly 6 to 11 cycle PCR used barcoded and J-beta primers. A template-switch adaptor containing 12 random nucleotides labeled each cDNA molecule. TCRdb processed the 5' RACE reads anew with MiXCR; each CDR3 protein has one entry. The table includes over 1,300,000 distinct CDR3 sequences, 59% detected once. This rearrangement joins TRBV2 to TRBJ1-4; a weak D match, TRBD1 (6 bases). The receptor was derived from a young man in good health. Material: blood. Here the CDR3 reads CASSTGTSNEKLFF. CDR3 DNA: TGTGCCAGCAGCACCGGGACATCGAATGAAAAACTGTTTTTT.